Below are 2 T cell receptor beta chains sequenced from a single sample in a study of cytomegalovirus exposure and HLA in healthy donors. The PCR made use of 60 Vbeta and 13 Jbeta primers. Produced via immunoSEQ multiplex PCR; TCRdb's table is partial and in-frame only. The profile covers just under 95,000 clones, with approximately 85% appearing a single time and 5.5% to 6.5% taken by the ten largest. Sequencing was performed on PBMCs. These receptors all stem from a woman under 30 in good health and CMV-seropositive.

The chain uses TRBV27 and TRBJ1-4; 9 positions match TRBD1. The CDR3 has 14 amino acids. Trimming at V came to 5 bases and at J to 7 bases, leaving 5 bases not matched to a gene. Germline V gives CDR1 MNHEY, CDR2 SMNVEV (reference sequence). The CDR3 sequence: CASSLGTGTEKLFF. CDR3 sequence (DNA): TGTGCCAGCAGTCTTGGGACAGGGACTGAAAAACTGTTTTTT.

The genes are TRBV10-2 and TRBJ1-5; 8 bases match TRBD1. This CDR3 is 17 amino acids long. Trimming at V came to 6 bases and at J to 0 bases, leaving 10 bases not matched to a gene. Germline V gives CDR1 WSHSY, CDR2 SAAADI. This CDR3 is CASRVGQGGYSNQPQHF. The DNA of the CDR3 is TGCGCCAGCAGGGTCGGACAGGGAGGATATAGCAATCAGCCCCAGCATTTT.